The 23 T cell receptor beta chains given below trace back to one sample, sequenced in a study of shared clonotypes between healthy human individuals. Profiled with immunoSEQ multiplex PCR; TCRdb holds only in-frame clones, not every one. The table lists approximately 2,300,000 clones, just under 95% of them singletons. Sequenced material: naive CD4+ T cells from PBMCs. Subset denoted: CD45RA+ positively selected. These receptors were taken from a man younger than 35 in good health. Some clones in this sample may be carry-over from other donors' samples.

The gene calls are TRBV7-3 and TRBJ2-2; D uncertain. Trimming cost V 4 bases and J 7 bases, with 22 bases left between them. The germline CDR1 and CDR2 sequences are SGHTA and FQGTGA. This CDR3 has 17 amino acids. The CDR3 region has the DNA TGTGCCAGCAGCTCGACGCCCCCCGGACGTAAGGGCGGGGAGCTGTTTTTT. Protein product: CASSSTPPGRKGGELFF.

Notes on this clone: A read error may produce the germline difference seen at one junction end. The chain is built from TRBV19 and TRBJ2-1, with 10 bases that match TRBD1. From germline, CDR1 is LNHDA and CDR2 SQIVND (reference sequence). The CDR3 spans 16 residues. This chain's CDR3 is CASSPKPGTGVTDRVF. The CDR3, as DNA: TGTGCCAGTAGTCCCAAACCCGGGACAGGGGTGACTGATCGGGTCTTC.

About this clone: This same CDR3 is encoded by further DNA sequences in the sample. The genes are TRBV2 and TRBJ2-7, with D perhaps being TRBD1 or TRBD2 (5 bases each). Looked up from germline, CDR1 is SNHLY and CDR2 is FYNNEI. This CDR3 has 12 amino acids. V was pared by 6 bases and J by 4 bases, with 10 bases between. This chain's CDR3 is CASRAGSYEQYF. DNA for the CDR3: TGTGCCAGCAGGGCAGGGAGTTACGAGCAGTACTTC.

The chain has TRBV29-1 and TRBJ2-1, with D possibly being TRBD1 (5 bases). From germline, CDR1 is SQVTM and CDR2 ANQGSEA. The CDR3 loop spans 13 amino acids. Trimming took off 6 bases at V and 0 bases at J, with 9 bases between the two ends. Written as DNA, the CDR3 is TGCAGCGTGGGGCCGAACTCCTACAATGAGCAGTTCTTC. This codes for CSVGPNSYNEQFF.

This clone came up once. The genes are TRBV2 and TRBJ1-3, with unresolved D. The CDR3 runs to 14 residues. V lost 8 bases, J lost 0 bases, and 11 bases lay in between. Germline V gives CDR1 SNHLY, CDR2 FYNNEI. The CDR3 bases are TGTGCCAGCTCTGGACGGACCTCTGGAAACACCATATATTTT. It specifies CASSGRTSGNTIYF.

The genes are TRBV11-2 and TRBJ2-5, with D maybe TRBD1 (6 bases). The germline V gene encodes CDR1 SGHAT and CDR2 FQNNGV. The V end was cut by 2 bases, the J end by 2 bases, with 12 bases between. The CDR3 length is 15 residues. CDR3 DNA: TGTGCCAGCAGCTTACAAGGGGGAATTCAAGAGACCCAGTACTTC. Protein sequence: CASSLQGGIQETQYF.

The gene calls are TRBV7-3 and TRBJ2-3, with 10 bases identical to TRBD1. This CDR3 has 16 amino acids. The V gene's germline CDR1 is SGHTA and CDR2 FQGTGA. V lost 4 bases and J lost 8; bases outside the gene matches: 12. The CDR3 region has the DNA TGTGCCAGCAGCTCCCCCGGGACAGGGGCCTACGGTACGCAGTATTTT. Encoded protein: CASSSPGTGAYGTQYF. The variable domain in full, completed from reference TRBV7-3 and TRBJ2-3, reads GAGVSQTPSNKVTEKGKYVELRCDPISGHTALYWYRQSLGQGPEFLIYFQGTGAADDSGLPNDRFFAVRPEGSVSTLKIQRTERGDSAVYLCASSSPGTGAYGTQYFGPGTRLTVL.

V and J are TRBV5-6 and TRBJ2-5, with D perhaps TRBD1 or TRBD2 (5 bases each). This CDR3 is built from 14 residues. Germline assignment: CDR1 SGHDT and CDR2 YYEEEE. The V end lost 3 bases, the J end lost 7 bases, and 16 bases lay between the germline ends. The CDR3 DNA reads TGTGCCAGCAGCTCGCCGGGGCGGGTGGGGACCCAGTACTTC. This translates into CASSSPGRVGTQYF.

The sample holds one count of this clone. CDR3 amino acids: CASTLGTHNYGYTF. The CDR3 DNA sequence: TGTGCCAGCACCCTGGGGACACACAACTATGGCTACACCTTC. The chain employs TRBV9 and TRBJ1-2, with D possibly matching TRBD1 (6 bases). Per the germline V gene, CDR1 is SGDLS and CDR2 is YYNGEE. Between the trimmed V and J ends, which lost 6 bases and 2 bases, there was a span of 14 bases. This CDR3 region has 14 residues. The complete variable domain, with remaining parts taken from reference TRBV9 and TRBJ1-2, reads DSGVTQTPKHLITATGQRVTLRCSPRSGDLSVYWYQQSLDQGLQFLIQYYNGEERAKGNILERFSAQQFPDLHSELNLSSLELGDSALYFCASTLGTHNYGYTFGSGTRLTVV.

This rearrangement joins TRBV7-9 to TRBJ2-7; D is possibly TRBD2 (6 bases). V was cut by 0 bases and J by 7 bases, with 7 bases left in between. This CDR3 comprises 12 residues. Germline values: CDR1 SEHNR, CDR2 FQNEAQ (reference sequence). This CDR3 is CASSLAGGEQYF. In nucleotides, the CDR3 is TGTGCCAGCAGCTTAGCCGGGGGAGAGCAGTACTTC.

The CDR3 sequence is CASSAGQAMGNEQFF. CDR3 coding DNA: TGTGCCAGCAGCGCGGGACAGGCGATGGGCAATGAGCAGTTCTTC. The genes are TRBV7-7 and TRBJ2-1, with 8 bases aligning to TRBD1. Per germline, CDR1 SSHAT and CDR2 FNYEAQ (reference sequence). There are 15 residues in the CDR3. The J segment lost 6 bases and the V segment lost 5 bases, leaving 9 bases of the junction unmatched.

The CDR3 reads CARSLDLIGQGACEQYF. In nucleotides, the CDR3 is TGTGCCAGAAGCTTAGATCTGATAGGACAGGGGGCCTGCGAGCAGTACTTC. V and J are TRBV7-5 and TRBJ2-7; TRBD1, as called in the table, went unchecked against the DNA. TRBV7-5 is annotated as a pseudogene. CDR3 size: 17 residues.

The J gene is TRBJ1-2, the V gene TRBV5-4, with TRBD1 matching 7 bases. The CDR3 runs to 15 residues. After removal of 0 bases from V and 8 bases from J, the junction contained 10 bases not matched to a gene. CDR1 SGHNT and CDR2 YYREEE come from the germline V gene (reference sequence). The CDR3 loop reads CASSLVKGALRGYTF. The CDR3 nucleotides are TGTGCCAGCAGCTTGGTCAAGGGGGCTCTAAGAGGCTACACCTTC.

The chain is built from TRBV5-1 and TRBJ2-5; 8 nucleotides match TRBD2. CDR1 is SGHRS, CDR2 YFSETQ, per germline. This CDR3 contains 16 residues. With V trimmed by 4 bases and J by 2 bases, 10 bases remained unmatched. CDR3 sequence reads: CASSGPGLGEQETQYF. The CDR3 DNA sequence: TGCGCCAGCAGCGGCCCGGGACTAGGGGAACAAGAGACCCAGTACTTC.

This chain connects TRBV28 to TRBJ1-1, with D possibly matching TRBD1 (5 bases). The germline gives CDR1 MDHEN, CDR2 SYDVKM. The V and J ends lost 7 bases and 0 bases respectively, with 18 bases between them. This CDR3 comprises 16 residues. In DNA form, the CDR3 reads TGTGCCAGCACCTCCGAGGGGTTTCGCCTGAACACTGAAGCTTTCTTT. Protein: CASTSEGFRLNTEAFF.

V and J are TRBV5-4 and TRBJ2-1; 9 nucleotides align to TRBD1. V shed 4 bases and J 9 bases; nucleotides not matched to a gene: 14. CDR3 size: 16 residues. CDR1 is SGHNT and CDR2 is YYREEE in the germline V gene (reference sequence). This chain's CDR3 is CASSKTPGQGSPEQFF. CDR3 DNA sequence: TGTGCCAGCAGCAAAACACCGGGACAGGGCTCTCCTGAGCAGTTCTTC.

The chain employs TRBV29-1 and TRBJ1-5; D is unresolved. Trimming shortened V by 2 bases and J by 0 bases, and 5 bases separated the two germline ends. The CDR3 is 13 amino acids. The germline V gene has CDR1 SQVTM and CDR2 ANQGSEA. Written as DNA, the CDR3 is TGCAGCGTTGAAACAGCTAGCAATCAGCCCCAGCATTTT. Encoded protein: CSVETASNQPQHF.

The chain joins TRBV6-5 to TRBJ1-1, with 8 bases matching TRBD1. Trimming at V came to 4 bases and at J to 4 bases, leaving 5 bases not matched to a gene. Germline V gene lookup returns CDR1 MNHEY and CDR2 SVGAGI. This CDR3 is built from 14 residues. The CDR3: CASSSPGGSTEAFF. CDR3 DNA: TGTGCCAGCAGTTCCCCAGGGGGCAGCACTGAAGCTTTCTTT.

The chain recombines TRBV18 with TRBJ1-2, with 10 bases identical to TRBD1. The J segment lost 0 bases and the V segment lost 3 bases, leaving 7 bases of the junction unmatched. This CDR3 has 17 amino acids. The germline gives CDR1 KGHSH, CDR2 LQKENI. The CDR3 region is CASSPTTGGAPNYGYTF. For the CDR3, the DNA is TGTGCCAGCTCACCTACGACAGGGGGCGCTCCTAACTATGGCTACACCTTC.

This rearrangement joins TRBV4-1 to TRBJ2-1; 7 bases are shared with TRBD2. This CDR3 region has 19 residues. V trimming: 2 bases; J trimming: 7 bases; junction bases outside the gene matches: 20. Germline-derived CDR1 and CDR2 are MGHRA and YSYEKL. CDR3 amino acids: CASSQPGDRLAFSGNEQFF. CDR3 in DNA: TGCGCCAGCAGCCAACCAGGAGACAGACTAGCTTTTTCGGGGAATGAGCAGTTCTTC.

The chain uses TRBV28 and TRBJ2-2; tentative D call: TRBD2 (5 bases). V was trimmed by 1 base and J by 4 bases, leaving 13 bases between them. Germline CDR1 and CDR2: MDHEN and SYDVKM. This CDR3 has 16 residues. CDR3 in DNA: TGTGCCAGCAGTTTATACCCGGGGTCGGTCACCGGGGAGCTGTTTTTT. Its translation is CASSLYPGSVTGELFF.

The V and J genes are TRBV5-1 and TRBJ2-1; possibly TRBD1 or TRBD2 for D (6 bases each). Germline V lookup: CDR1 SGHRS, CDR2 YFSETQ. Trimming pared 2 bases from V and 10 bases from J, leaving 22 bases between. The CDR3 length is 16 residues. The CDR3 DNA follows: TGCGCCAGCAGCTTAGGCGGGATGGGGGCCGGGTTAGAGCAGTTCTTC. Its translation: CASSLGGMGAGLEQFF.

The CDR3 DNA follows: TGTGCCAGCAGCCAGACGGGAAGGAGGGAGAATCAGCCCCAGCATTTT. This sequence encodes CASSQTGRRENQPQHF. The chain is built from TRBV4-2 and TRBJ1-5; no reliable D call. This CDR3 has 16 residues. The germline V gene encodes CDR1 LGHNA and CDR2 YNFKEQ. The V end was cut by 3 bases, the J end by 4 bases, with 16 bases between.